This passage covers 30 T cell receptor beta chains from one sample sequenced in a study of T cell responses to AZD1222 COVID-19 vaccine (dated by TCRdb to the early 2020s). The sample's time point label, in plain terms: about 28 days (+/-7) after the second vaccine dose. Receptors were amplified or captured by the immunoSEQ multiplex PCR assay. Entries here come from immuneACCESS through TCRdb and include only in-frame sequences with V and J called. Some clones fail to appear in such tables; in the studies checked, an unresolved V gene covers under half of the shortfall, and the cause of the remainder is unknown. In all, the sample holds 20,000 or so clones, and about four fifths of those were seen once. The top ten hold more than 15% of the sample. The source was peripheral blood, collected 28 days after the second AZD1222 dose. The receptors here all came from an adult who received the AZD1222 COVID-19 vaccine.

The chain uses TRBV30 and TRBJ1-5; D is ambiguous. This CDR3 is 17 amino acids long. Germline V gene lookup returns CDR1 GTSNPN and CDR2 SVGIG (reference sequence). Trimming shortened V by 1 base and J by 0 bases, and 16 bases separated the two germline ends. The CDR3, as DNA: TGTGCCTGGAGTGCCCGTCCTTGGGAATATAGCAATCAGCCCCAGCATTTT. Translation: CAWSARPWEYSNQPQHF.

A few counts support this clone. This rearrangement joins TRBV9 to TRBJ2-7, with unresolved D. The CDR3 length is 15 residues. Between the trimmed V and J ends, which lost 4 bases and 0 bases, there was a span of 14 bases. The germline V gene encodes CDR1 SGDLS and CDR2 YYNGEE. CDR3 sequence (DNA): TGTGCCAGCAGCCCCCAGACTTTCAGCTCCTACGAGCAGTACTTC. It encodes CASSPQTFSSYEQYF.

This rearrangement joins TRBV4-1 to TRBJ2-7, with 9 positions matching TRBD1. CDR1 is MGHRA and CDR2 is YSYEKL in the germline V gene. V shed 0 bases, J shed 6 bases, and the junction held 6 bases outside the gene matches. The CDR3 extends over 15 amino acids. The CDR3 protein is CASSQERDRASEQYF. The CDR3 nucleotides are TGCGCCAGCAGCCAAGAGCGGGACAGGGCCTCCGAGCAGTACTTC.

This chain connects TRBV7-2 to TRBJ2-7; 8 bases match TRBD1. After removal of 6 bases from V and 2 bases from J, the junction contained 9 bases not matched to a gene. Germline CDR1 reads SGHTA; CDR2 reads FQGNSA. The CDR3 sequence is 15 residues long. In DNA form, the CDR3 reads TGTGCCAGCAGAGAAGCTGGACAGGGCACCTACGAGCAGTACTTC. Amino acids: CASREAGQGTYEQYF.

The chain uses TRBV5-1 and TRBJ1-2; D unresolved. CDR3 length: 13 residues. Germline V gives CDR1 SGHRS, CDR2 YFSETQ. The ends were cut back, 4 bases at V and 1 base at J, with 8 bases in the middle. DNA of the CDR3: TGCGCCAGCAGCCCCAGCTATAACTATGGCTACACCTTC. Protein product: CASSPSYNYGYTF.

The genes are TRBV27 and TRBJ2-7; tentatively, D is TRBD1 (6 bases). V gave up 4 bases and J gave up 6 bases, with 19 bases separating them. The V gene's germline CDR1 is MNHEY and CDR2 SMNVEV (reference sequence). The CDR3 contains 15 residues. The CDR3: CASSSRDARGPEQYF. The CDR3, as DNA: TGTGCCAGCAGTTCACGGGACGCCAGGGGTCCCGAGCAGTACTTC.

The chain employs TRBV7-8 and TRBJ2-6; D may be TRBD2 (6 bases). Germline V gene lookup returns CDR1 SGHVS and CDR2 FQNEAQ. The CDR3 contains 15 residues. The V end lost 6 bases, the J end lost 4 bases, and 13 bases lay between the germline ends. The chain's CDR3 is CASSGGFSGANVLTF. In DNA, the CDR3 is TGTGCCAGCAGTGGGGGGTTTTCCGGGGCCAACGTCCTGACTTTC.

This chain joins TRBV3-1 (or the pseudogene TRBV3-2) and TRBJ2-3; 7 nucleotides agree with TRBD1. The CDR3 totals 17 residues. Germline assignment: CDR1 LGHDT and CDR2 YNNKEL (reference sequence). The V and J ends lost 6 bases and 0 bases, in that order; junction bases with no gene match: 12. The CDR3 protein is CASRAWSRDRSTDTQYF. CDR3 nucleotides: TGTGCCAGCAGAGCCTGGAGCAGGGACAGAAGCACAGATACGCAGTATTTT.

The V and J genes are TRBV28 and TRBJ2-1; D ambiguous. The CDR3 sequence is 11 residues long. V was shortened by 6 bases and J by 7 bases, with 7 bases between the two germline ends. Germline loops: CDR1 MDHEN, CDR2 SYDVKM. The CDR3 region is CASRWDNEQFF. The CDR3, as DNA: TGTGCCAGCAGGTGGGATAATGAGCAGTTCTTC.

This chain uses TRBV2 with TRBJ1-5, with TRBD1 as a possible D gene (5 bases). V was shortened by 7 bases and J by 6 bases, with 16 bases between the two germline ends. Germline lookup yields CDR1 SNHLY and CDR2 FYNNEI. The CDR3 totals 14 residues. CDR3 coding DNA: TGTGCCAGCACCGTAATGGCCGGGGCTCAGCCCCAGCATTTT. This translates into CASTVMAGAQPQHF.

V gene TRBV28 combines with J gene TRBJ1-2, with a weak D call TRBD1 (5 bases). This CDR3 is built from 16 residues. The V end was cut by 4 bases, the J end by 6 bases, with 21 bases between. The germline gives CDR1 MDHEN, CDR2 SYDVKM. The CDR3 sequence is CASSSIDGALKDGYTF. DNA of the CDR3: TGTGCCAGCAGTTCAATAGATGGGGCGCTGAAAGATGGCTACACCTTC.

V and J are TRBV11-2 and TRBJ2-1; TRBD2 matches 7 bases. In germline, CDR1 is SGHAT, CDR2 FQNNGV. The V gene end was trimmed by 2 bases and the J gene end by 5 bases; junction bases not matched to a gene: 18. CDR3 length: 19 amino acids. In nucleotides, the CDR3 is TGTGCCAGCAGCTTACTTGGCGGGAGTAAATCATTAGGGGACAATGAGCAGTTCTTC. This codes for CASSLLGGSKSLGDNEQFF.

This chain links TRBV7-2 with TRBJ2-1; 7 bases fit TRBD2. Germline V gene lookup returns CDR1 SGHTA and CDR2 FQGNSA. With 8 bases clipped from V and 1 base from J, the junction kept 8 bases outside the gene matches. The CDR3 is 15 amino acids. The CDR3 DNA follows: TGTGCCAGCGGCGGGAGTAGGGTATCCTACAATGAGCAGTTCTTC. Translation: CASGGSRVSYNEQFF.

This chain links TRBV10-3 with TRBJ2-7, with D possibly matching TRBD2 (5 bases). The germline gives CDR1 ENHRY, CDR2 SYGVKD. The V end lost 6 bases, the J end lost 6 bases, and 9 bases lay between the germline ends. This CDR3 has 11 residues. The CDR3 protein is CAIRQEGEQYF. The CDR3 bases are TGTGCCATCAGGCAAGAGGGCGAGCAGTACTTC.

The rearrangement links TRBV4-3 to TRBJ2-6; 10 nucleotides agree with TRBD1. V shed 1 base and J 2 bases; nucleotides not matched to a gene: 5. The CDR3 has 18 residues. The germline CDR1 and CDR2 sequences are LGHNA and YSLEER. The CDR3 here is CASSQAGQGTTGANVLTF. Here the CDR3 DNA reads TGCGCCAGCAGCCAAGCGGGACAGGGGACCACTGGGGCCAACGTCCTGACTTTC.

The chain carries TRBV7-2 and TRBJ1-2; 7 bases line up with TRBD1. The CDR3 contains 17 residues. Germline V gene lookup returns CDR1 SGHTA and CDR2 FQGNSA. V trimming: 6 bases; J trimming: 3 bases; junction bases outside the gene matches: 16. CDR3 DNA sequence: TGTGCCAGCAGTCCGTTAGGGGTTAGGGGGCGCGACTATGGCTACACCTTC. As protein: CASSPLGVRGRDYGYTF. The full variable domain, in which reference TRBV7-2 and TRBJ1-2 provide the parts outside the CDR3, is GAGVSQSPSNKVTEKGKDVELRCDPISGHTALYWYRQSLGQGLEFLIYFQGNSAPDKSGLPSDRFSAERTGGSVSTLTIQRTQQEDSAVYLCASSPLGVRGRDYGYTFGSGTRLTVV.

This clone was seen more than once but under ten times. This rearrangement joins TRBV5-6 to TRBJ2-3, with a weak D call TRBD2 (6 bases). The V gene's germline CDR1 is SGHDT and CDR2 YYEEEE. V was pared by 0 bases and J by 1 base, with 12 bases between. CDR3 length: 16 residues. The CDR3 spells CASSLGLAPRTDTQYF. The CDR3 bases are TGTGCCAGCAGCTTGGGGCTAGCGCCCCGCACAGATACGCAGTATTTT.

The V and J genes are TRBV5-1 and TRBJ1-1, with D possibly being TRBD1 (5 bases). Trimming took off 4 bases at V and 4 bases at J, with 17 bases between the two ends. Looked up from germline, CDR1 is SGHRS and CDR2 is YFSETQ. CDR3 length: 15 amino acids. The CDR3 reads CASSQGEGSGTEAFF. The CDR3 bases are TGCGCCAGCAGCCAGGGTGAAGGCAGCGGCACTGAAGCTTTCTTT.

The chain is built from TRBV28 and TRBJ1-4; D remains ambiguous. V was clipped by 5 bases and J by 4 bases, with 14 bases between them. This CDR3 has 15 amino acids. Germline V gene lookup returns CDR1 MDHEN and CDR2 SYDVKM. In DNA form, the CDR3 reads TGTGCCAGCAGTCCGTCCTCGGGCATTAATGAAAAACTGTTTTTT. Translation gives CASSPSSGINEKLFF.

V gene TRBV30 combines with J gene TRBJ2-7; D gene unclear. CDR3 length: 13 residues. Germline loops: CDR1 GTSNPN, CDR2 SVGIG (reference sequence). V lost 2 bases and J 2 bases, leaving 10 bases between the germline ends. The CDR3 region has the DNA TGTGCCTGGAGTCCCGGTCCAACCTACGAGCAGTACTTC. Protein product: CAWSPGPTYEQYF.

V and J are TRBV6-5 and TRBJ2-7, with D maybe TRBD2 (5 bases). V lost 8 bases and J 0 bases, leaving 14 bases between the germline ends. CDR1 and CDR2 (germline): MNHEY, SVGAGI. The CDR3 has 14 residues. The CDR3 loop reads CASLSAAPSYEQYF. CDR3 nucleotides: TGTGCCAGCCTCTCAGCGGCCCCCTCCTACGAGCAGTACTTC.

Here the CDR3 reads CAEVGGPGYGYTF. The CDR3 DNA is TGTGCGGAGGTGGGGGGCCCAGGCTATGGCTACACCTTC. The chain combines TRBV19 with TRBJ1-2; tentative D call: TRBD1 (6 bases). CDR1 and CDR2 (germline): LNHDA, SQIVND (reference sequence). The CDR3 contains 13 residues.

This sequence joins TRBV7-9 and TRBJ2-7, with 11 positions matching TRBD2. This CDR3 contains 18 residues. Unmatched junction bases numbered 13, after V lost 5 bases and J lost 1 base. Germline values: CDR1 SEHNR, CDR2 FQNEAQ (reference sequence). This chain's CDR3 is CASSQTTGASGRSYEQYF. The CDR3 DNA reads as TGTGCCAGCAGCCAAACAACTGGTGCTAGCGGGAGGTCCTACGAGCAGTACTTC.

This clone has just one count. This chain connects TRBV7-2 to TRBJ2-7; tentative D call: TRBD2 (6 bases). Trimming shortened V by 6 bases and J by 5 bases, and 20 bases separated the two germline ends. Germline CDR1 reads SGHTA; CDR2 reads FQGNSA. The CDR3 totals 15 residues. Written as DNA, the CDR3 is TGTGCCAGCAGTCCCAGGGCGGGACGAAACAACGAGCAGTACTTC. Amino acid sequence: CASSPRAGRNNEQYF.

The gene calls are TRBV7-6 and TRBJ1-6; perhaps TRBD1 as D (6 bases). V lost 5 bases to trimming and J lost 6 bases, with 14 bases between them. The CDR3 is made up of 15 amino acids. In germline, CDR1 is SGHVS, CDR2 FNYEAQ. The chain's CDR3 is CASSPDRIVNSPLHF. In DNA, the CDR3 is TGTGCCAGCAGCCCGGACAGAATTGTTAATTCACCCCTCCACTTT.

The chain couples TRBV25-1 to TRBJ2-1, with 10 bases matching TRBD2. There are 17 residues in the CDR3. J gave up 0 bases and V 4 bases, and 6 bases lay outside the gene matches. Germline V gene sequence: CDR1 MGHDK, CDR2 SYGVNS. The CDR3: CASSGGIAGGSYNEQFF. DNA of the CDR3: TGTGCCAGCAGTGGGGGAATAGCGGGAGGCTCCTACAATGAGCAGTTCTTC.

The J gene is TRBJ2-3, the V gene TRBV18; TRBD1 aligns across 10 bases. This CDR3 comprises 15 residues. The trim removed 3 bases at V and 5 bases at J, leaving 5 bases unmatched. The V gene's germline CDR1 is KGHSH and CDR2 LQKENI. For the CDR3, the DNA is TGTGCCAGCTCACCGACAGGGGGCCGGGGAGATACGCAGTATTTT. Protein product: CASSPTGGRGDTQYF. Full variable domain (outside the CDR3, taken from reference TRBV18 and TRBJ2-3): NAGVMQNPRHLVRRRGQEARLRCSPMKGHSHVYWYRQLPEEGLKFMVYLQKENIIDESGMPKERFSAEFPKEGPSILRIQQVVRGDSAAYFCASSPTGGRGDTQYFGPGTRLTVL.

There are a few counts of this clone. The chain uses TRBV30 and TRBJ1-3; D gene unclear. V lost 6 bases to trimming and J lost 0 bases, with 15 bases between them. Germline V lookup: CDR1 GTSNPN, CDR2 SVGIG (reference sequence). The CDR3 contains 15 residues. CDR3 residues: CACPDLTDSGNTIYF. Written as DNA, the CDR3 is TGTGCCTGCCCGGACCTCACGGACTCTGGAAACACCATATATTTT.

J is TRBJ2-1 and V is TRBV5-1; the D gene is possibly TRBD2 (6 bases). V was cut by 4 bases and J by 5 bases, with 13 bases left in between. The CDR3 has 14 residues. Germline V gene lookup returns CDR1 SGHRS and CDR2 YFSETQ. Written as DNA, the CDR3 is TGCGCCAGCAGCCAGTTCGGGAGAGACAATGAGCAGTTCTTC. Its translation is CASSQFGRDNEQFF.

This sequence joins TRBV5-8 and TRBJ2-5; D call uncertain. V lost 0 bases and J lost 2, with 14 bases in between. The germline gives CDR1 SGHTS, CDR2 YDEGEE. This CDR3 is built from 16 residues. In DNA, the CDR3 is TGTGCCAGCAGCTTGGGGGATTTGCGGAAACAAGAGACCCAGTACTTC. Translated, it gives CASSLGDLRKQETQYF. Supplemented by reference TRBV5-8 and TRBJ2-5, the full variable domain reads EAGVTQSPTHLIKTRGQQATLRCSPISGHTSVYWYQQALGLGLQFLLWYDEGEERNRGNFPPRFSGRQFPNYSSELNVNALELEDSALYLCASSLGDLRKQETQYFGPGTRLLVL.